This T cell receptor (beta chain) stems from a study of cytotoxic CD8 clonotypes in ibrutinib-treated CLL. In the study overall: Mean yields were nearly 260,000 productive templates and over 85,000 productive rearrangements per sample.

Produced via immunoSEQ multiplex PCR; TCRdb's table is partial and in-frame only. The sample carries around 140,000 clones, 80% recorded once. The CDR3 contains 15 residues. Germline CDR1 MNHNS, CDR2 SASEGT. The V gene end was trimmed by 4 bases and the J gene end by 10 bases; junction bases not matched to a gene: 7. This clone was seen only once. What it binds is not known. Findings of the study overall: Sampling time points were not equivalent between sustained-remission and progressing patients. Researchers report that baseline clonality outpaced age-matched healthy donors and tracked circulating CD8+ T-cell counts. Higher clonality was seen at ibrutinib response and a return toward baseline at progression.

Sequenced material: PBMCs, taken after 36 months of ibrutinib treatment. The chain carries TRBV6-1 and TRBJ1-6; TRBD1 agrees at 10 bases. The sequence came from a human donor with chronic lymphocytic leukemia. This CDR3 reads CASSAPRDRGSPLHF. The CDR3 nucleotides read TGTGCCAGCAGTGCCCCCCGGGACAGGGGCTCACCCCTCCACTTT.